This T cell receptor (beta chain) was captured in a study of HIV-infected patients and healthy controls. Reverse transcription used 500 to 550 ng RNA and constant-region primers for alpha and beta. Each of the alpha and beta chains got its own library through chain-specific third strand synthesis with indices. The library got P5 and P7 elements plus a second index, then an approximately 25-cycle PCR. TCRdb fed the 5' RACE reads into MiXCR, producing one record per CDR3 protein. The sample lists roughly 10,000 distinct CDR3 sequences, about 5.2% occurring once. The table lists this clonotype with many counts. Trimming removed 0 bases at V and 2 bases at J, with 10 bases between. The CDR3 is made up of 15 amino acids. Germline values: CDR1 SGHRS, CDR2 YFSETQ. The repertoire came from unfractionated whole blood and reflected all unsorted peripheral T cells. RNA came from roughly 2.5 ml of peripheral blood.

This receptor was taken from an adult with HIV infection. The V and J genes are TRBV5-1 and TRBJ2-3; the D gene could be TRBD1 or TRBD2 (5 bases each). The sequences come from blood, collected before antiretroviral therapy. The CDR3 nucleotides are TGCGCCAGCAGCTTGGGGGCAGGGACCACAGATACGCAGTATTTT. This translates into CASSLGAGTTDTQYF.